Reported below is one T cell receptor beta chain. This clonotype was seen a few times. The target of this receptor is not known. No clone much larger than this one lies a single base away; base qualities are absent. The source of the sample is a study of T-cell reconstitution after alpha-beta-depleted transplantation in children (dated by TCRdb to the mid-2010s). Context from the whole study: The study quantitatively tracked T-cell immune reconstitution after TCRalphabeta/CD19-depleted allogeneic hematopoietic cell transplantation in children using TCR repertoire profiling.

The method behind the library was PCR. The sample was run on an Illumina HiSeq 2500. TCR libraries were prepared with molecular barcoding, using unique molecular identifiers to normalize TCRbeta repertoire quantification. The public reads were reanalyzed by TCRdb: fastp trimming at Q25, MiXCR alignment, in-frame beta chains only. Rows are unified per CDR3 protein, each entry keeping the most common DNA and genes. The sample has about 410,000 distinct CDR3 sequences on record, around 21% of them singletons. The ten largest clones represent over 3.5% of the sample. The CDR3 covers 16 residues, taking in both the cysteine and the phenylalanine. The DNA shown is the 48-base CDR3, in frame from base 1. V is shortened by 0 bases, J by 3 bases, and the region joining them spans 15 bases. The germline V gene supplies CDR1 MNHEY and CDR2 SVGAGI.

In this chain, TRBV6-5 is recombined with TRBJ2-7, with the D call perhaps TRBD1 or TRBD2, each one matching 5 bases. This clonotype was obtained from a human donor who donated a stem cell graft to a child with acute myeloid leukemia. The sequencing used PBMCs from the stem cell graft donor, collected from the stem cell graft. The CDR3 amino acid sequence is: CASSYSGQGRLYEQYF. The sequence in DNA is TGTGCCAGCAGTTACTCCGGGCAGGGACGCCTCTACGAGCAGTACTTC.